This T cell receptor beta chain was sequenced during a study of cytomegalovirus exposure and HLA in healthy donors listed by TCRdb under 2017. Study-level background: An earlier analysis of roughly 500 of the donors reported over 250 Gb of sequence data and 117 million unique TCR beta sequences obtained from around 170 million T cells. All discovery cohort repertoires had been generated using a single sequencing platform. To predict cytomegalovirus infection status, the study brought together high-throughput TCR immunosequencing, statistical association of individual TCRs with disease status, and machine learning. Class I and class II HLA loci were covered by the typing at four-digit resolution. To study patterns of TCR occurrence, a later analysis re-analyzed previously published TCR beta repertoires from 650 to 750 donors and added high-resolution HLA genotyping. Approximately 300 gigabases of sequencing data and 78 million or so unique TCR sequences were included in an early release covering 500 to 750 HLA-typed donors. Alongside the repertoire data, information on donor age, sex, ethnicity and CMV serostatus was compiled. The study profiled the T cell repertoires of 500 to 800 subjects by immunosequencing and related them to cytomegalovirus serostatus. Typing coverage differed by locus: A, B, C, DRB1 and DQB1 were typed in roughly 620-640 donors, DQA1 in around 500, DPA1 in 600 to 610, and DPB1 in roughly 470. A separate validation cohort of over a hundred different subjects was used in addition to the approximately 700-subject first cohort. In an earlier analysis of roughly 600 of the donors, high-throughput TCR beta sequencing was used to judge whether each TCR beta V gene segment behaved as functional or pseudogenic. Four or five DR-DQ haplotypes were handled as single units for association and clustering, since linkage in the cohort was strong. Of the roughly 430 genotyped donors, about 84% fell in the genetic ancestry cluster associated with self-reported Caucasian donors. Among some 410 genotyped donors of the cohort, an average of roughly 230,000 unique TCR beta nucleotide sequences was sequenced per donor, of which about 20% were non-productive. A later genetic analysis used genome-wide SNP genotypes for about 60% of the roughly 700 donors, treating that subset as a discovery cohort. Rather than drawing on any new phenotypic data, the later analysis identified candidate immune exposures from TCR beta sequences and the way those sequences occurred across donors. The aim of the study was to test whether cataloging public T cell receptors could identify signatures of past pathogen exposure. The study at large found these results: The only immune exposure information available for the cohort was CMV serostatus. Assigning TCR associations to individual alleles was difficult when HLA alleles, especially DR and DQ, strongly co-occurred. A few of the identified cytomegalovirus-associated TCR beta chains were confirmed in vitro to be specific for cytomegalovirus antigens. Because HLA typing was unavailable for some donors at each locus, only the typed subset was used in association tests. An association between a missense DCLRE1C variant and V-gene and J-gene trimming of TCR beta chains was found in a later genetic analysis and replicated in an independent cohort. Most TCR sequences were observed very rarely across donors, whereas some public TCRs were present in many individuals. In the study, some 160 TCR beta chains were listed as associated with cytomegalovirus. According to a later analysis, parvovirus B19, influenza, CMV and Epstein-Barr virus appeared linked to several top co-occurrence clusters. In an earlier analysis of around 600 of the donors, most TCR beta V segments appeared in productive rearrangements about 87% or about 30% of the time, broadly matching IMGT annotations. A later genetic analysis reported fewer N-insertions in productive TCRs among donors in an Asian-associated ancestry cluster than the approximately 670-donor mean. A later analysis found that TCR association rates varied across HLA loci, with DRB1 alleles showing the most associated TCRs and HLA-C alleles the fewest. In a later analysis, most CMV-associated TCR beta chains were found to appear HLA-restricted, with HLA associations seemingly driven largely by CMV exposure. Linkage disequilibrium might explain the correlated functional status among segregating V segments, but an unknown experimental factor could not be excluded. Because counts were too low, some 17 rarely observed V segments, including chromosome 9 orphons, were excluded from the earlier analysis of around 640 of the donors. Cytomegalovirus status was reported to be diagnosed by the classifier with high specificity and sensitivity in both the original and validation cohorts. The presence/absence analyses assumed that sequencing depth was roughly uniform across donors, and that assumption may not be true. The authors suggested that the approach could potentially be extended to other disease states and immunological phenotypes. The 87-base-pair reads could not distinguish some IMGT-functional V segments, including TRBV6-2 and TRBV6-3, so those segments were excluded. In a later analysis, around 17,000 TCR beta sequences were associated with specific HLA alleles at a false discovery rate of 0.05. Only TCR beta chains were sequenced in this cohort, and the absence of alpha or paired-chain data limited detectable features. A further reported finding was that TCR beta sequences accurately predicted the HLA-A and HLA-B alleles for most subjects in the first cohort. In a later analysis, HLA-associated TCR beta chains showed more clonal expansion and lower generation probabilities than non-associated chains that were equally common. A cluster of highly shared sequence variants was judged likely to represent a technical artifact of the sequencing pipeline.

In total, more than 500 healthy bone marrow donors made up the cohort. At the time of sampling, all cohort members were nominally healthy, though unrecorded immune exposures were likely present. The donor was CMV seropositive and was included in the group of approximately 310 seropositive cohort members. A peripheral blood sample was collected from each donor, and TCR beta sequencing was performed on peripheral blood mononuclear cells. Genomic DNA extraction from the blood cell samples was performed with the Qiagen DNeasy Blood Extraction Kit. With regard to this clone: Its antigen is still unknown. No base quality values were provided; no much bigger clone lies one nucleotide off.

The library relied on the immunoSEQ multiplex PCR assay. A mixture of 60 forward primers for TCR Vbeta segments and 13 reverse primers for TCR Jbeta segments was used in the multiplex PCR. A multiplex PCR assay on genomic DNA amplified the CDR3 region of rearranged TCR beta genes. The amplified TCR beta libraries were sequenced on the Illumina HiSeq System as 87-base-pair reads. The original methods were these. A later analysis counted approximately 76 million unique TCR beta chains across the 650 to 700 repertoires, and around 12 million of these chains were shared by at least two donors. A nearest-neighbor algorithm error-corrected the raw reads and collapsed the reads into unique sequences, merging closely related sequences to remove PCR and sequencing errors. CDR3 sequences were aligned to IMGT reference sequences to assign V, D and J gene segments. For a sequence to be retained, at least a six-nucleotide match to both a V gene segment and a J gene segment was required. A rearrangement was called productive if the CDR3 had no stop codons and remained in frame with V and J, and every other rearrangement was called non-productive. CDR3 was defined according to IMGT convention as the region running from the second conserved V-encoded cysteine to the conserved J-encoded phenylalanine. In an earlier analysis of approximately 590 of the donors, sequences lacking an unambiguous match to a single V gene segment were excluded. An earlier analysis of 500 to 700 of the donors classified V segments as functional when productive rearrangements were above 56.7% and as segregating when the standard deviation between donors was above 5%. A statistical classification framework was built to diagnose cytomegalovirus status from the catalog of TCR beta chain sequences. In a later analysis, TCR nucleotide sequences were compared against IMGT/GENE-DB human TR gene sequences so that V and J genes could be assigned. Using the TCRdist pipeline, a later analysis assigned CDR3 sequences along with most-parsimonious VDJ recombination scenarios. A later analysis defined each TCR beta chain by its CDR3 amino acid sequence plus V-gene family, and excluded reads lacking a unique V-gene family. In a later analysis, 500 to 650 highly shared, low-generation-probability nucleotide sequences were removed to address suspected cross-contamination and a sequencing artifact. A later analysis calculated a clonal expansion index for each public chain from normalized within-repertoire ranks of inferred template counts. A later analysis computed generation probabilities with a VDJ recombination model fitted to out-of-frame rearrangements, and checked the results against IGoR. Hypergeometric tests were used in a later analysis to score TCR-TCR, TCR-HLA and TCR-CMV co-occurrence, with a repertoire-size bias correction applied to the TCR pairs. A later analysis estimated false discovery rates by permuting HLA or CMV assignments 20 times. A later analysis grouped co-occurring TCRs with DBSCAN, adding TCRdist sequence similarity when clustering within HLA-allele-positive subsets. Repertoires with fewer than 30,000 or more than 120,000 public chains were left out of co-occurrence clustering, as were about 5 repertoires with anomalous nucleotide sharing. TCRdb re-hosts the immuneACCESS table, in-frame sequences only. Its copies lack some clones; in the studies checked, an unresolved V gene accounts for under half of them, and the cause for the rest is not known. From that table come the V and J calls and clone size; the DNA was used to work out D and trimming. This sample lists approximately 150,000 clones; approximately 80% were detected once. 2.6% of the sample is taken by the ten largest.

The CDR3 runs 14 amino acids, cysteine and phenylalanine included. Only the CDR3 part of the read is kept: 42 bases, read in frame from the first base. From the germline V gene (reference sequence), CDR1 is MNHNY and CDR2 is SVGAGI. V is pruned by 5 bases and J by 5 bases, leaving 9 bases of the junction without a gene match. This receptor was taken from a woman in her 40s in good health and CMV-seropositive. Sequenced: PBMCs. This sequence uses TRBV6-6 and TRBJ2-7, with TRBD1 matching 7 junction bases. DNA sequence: TGTGCCAGCAGTCCGACAGGGCCCGCTGACGAGCAGTACTTC. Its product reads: CASSPTGPADEQYF.